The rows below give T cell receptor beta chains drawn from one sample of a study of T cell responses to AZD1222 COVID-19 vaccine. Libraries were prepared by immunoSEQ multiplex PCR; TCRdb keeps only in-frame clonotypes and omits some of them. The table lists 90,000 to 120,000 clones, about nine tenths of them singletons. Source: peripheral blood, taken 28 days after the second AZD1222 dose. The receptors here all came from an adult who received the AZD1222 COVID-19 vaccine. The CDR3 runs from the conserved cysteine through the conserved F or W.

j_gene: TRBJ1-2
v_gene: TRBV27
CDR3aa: CASSSGGSVYGYTF

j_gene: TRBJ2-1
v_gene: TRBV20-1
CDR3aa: CSASRNPAYNEQFF

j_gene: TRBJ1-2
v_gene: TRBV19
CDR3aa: CASSIAGAGYTF

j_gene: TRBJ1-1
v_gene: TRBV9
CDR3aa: CASSAGMNTEAFF

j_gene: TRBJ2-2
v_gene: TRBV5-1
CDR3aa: CASSLGLARGPRDTGELFF

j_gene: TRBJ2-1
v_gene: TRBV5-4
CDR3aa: CASSPEGLAVSYNEQFF

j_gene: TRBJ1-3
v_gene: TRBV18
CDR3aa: CASSPRQENTIYF

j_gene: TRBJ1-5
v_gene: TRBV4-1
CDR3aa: CASSQDGGRGRGSNQPQHF

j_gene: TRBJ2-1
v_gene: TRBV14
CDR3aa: CASSQGLAVSSYNEQFF

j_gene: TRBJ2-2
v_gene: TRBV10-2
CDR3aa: CASRMGGNTGELFF

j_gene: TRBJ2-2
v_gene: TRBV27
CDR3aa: CASSLKASGGRTGELFF

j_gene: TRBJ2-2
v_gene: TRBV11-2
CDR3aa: CASSRHSGTNTGELFF

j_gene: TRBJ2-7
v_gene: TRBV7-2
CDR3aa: CASSLAKVILPYEQYF

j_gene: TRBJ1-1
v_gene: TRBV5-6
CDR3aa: CASSLGGEAFF

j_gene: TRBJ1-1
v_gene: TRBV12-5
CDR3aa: CASGLVLDIENTEAFF

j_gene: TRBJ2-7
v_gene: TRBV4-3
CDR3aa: CASSPELAAYEQYF

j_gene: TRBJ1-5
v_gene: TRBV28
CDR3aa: CASSLTGSYSNQPQHF

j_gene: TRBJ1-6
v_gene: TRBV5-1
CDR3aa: CASSVTVADNSPLHF

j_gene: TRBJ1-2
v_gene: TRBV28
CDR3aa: CASTSARDRGYGYTF

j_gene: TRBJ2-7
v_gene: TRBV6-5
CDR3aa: CASSTRLDYYEQYF

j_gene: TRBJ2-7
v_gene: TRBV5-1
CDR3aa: CASSPGGQPYEQYF

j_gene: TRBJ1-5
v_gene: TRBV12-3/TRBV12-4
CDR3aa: CASSLGGHQPQHF

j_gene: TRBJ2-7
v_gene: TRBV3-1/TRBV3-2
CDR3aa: CASSPLSRKYEQYF

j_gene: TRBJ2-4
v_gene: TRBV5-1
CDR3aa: CASSFGDLGDIQYF

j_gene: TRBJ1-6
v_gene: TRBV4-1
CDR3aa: CASSQMWDRLSSNSPLHF

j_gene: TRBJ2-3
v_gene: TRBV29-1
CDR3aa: CSVERPQGSPDTQYF

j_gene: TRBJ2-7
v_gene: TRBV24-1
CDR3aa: CATSDPTGRVEQYF

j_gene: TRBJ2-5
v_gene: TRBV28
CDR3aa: CASSLPSQETQYF

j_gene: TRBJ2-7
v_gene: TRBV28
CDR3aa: CASQGGEQYF

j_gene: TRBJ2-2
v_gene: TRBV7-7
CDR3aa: CASSSKGSNTGELFF

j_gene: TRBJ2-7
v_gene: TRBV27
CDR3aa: CASSLGGTSYEQYF

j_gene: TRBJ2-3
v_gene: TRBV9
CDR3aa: CASSISGQGEADTQYF

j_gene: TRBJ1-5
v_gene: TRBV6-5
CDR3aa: CASKVVTLNQPQHF

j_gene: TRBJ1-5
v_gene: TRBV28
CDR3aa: CASSLGVGSNQPQHF

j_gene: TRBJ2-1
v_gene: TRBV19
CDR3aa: CASRKLAGNYNEQFF

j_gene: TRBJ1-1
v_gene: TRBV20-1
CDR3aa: CSAHLPGEAFF

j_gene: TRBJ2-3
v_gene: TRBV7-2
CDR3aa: CASSLDGGTGGYTQYF

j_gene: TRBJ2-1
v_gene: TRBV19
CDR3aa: CASSIGGDYYNEQFF

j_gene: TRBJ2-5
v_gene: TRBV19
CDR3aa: CASSPEVGLSETQYF

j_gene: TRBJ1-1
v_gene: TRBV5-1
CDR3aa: CASSLVGPGTEAFF

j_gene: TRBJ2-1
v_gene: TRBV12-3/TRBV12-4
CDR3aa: CASSFETDNEQFF